This T cell receptor (beta chain) was captured by sequencing in a study of T cell responses to AZD1222 COVID-19 vaccine. Overall study findings and caveats: Without day 14 samples, only post-peak T cell repertoires were studied. Two AZD1222 administrations were followed by greater Spike-specific TCR breadth and depth. Per reports, nearly half of all spike-specific TCRs target regions that are unmutated in variants.

The germline gives CDR1 SQVTM, CDR2 ANQGSEA. V lost 7 bases, J lost 2 bases, and 12 bases lay in between. The CDR3 totals 13 residues. Repertoires were generated with immunoSEQ multiplex PCR, while TCRdb's copy carries only in-frame clones and drops some. The table has around 160,000 clones, about 88% seen once. Comments on this clone: The antigen is not known.

Sequenced here: peripheral blood, sampled on day 0 of AZD1222 vaccination. The rearrangement links TRBV29-1 to TRBJ1-3; D unclear. This TCR was recovered from an adult in good health. This chain's CDR3 is CSARRPAGNTIYF. As DNA, the CDR3 is TGCAGCGCCCGCCGGCCAGCTGGAAACACCATATATTTT.